Listed below are T cell receptor beta chains from one sample, sequenced in a study of vaccination and CD4 T cells after COVID-19. No antigen has been assigned to these receptors. TCRdb ran MiXCR on the PCR reads and lists one entry per CDR3 protein. The data contain about 20,000 distinct CDR3 sequences, around 55% of them singletons. The sample taken for sequencing was CD4+ T cells from blood, cultured in vitro. These receptors originate from a human donor who had recovered from COVID-19. Each CDR3 is given with its conserved first and last residue. The D gene is left open where the match is weak. Not every row has a clone size; where given, it reads once, few, many or a size class.

size: -
J: TRBJ1-1
D: -
V: TRBV11-1
DNA: TGTGCCAGCGGACAGAGGAACACTGAAGCTTTCTTT
CDR3: CASGQRNTEAFF

size: few
J: TRBJ2-3
D: -
V: TRBV20-1
DNA: TGCAGTGCTAGAGAGACGACCACAGATACGCAGTATTTT
CDR3: CSARETTTDTQYF

size: -
J: TRBJ1-2
D: TRBD1
V: TRBV4-3
DNA: TGCGCCAGCAGCCCAGAGAGGGCAGGGGGCAAATATGGCTACACCTTC
CDR3: CASSPERAGGKYGYTF

size: -
J: TRBJ1-1
D: -
V: TRBV5-1
DNA: TGCGCCAGCAGCTTGTCCCCGGAGTACACTGAAGCTTTCTTT
CDR3: CASSLSPEYTEAFF

size: -
J: TRBJ2-5
D: -
V: TRBV5-1
DNA: TGCGCCAGCAGCTCAACTCCGGGACCCCACCTTAAGACCCAGTACTTC
CDR3: CASSSTPGPHLKTQYF

size: -
J: TRBJ2-7
D: -
V: TRBV5-1
DNA: TGCGCCAGCAGTCTAAGGGACGAGCAGTACTTC
CDR3: CASSLRDEQYF

size: few
J: TRBJ2-5
D: TRBD1
V: TRBV6-1
DNA: TGTGCCAGCTACCCGACAGGGTCAGAGACCCAGTACTTC
CDR3: CASYPTGSETQYF

size: few
J: TRBJ2-5
D: -
V: TRBV20-1
DNA: TGCAGTGCTAGAGATTGGGCGACAGCGCAAGAGACCCAGTACTTC
CDR3: CSARDWATAQETQYF

size: -
J: TRBJ2-3
D: TRBD1
V: TRBV24-1
DNA: TGTGCCACCAGTGAACCTACAGGGGGGAGCACAGATACGCAGTATTTT
CDR3: CATSEPTGGSTDTQYF

size: few
J: TRBJ2-2
D: -
V: TRBV6-2/TRBV6-3
DNA: TGTGCCACCCTACCCCAGGGACGGAGGAACGGGGAGCTGTTTTTT
CDR3: CATLPQGRRNGELFF

size: -
J: TRBJ2-2
D: -
V: TRBV5-8
DNA: TGTGCCAGCAGCTTGATGGGGGGCACCTCGAACACCGGGGAGCTGTTTTTT
CDR3: CASSLMGGTSNTGELFF

size: few
J: TRBJ2-5
D: -
V: TRBV7-2
DNA: TGTGCCAGCAGCTTAGTTCCCGAGGGATGGGAGACCCAGTACTTC
CDR3: CASSLVPEGWETQYF

size: -
J: TRBJ2-7
D: TRBD2
V: TRBV7-2
DNA: TGTGCCAGCAGCTTAGGACTAGCGGGACAATACGAGCAGTACTTC
CDR3: CASSLGLAGQYEQYF

size: few
J: TRBJ1-2
D: TRBD1
V: TRBV20-1
DNA: TGCAGTGCTAGCGAGGGGGCTAGCCTCTATGGCTACACCTTC
CDR3: CSASEGASLYGYTF

size: -
J: TRBJ2-5
D: -
V: TRBV5-1
DNA: TGCGCCAGCAGCTTGGACACGGAGACCCAGTACTTC
CDR3: CASSLDTETQYF

size: -
J: TRBJ2-1
D: TRBD2
V: TRBV3-1
DNA: TGTGCCAGCAGCCAAGGCCCTGGGGAGGGGTTCTTC
CDR3: CASSQGPGEGFF

size: -
J: TRBJ2-3
D: -
V: TRBV7-2
DNA: TGTGCCAGCAGCTTATCGGGTCAGGGCACAGATACGCAGTATTTT
CDR3: CASSLSGQGTDTQYF

size: -
J: TRBJ1-2
D: -
V: TRBV19
DNA: TGTGCCAGTACTCAGCCCCGGACAGTCAACTATGGTTACACCTTC
CDR3: CASTQPRTVNYGYTF

size: once
J: TRBJ2-7
D: TRBD2
V: TRBV27
DNA: TGTGCCAGTAAATTCAACCGCGGGAGCTACGAGCAGTACTTT
CDR3: CASKFNRGSYEQYF

size: few
J: TRBJ1-2
D: -
V: TRBV28
DNA: TGTGCCAGCATACAGGGTGGAAACTATGGCTACACCTTC
CDR3: CASIQGGNYGYTF

size: -
J: TRBJ2-1
D: TRBD1
V: TRBV9
DNA: TGTGCCAGCAGCCAAATCACAGGGGATGAGCAGTTCTTC
CDR3: CASSQITGDEQFF

size: -
J: TRBJ2-2
D: -
V: TRBV12-3/TRBV12-4
DNA: TGTGCCAGCAGTTCGGGAGCCGGGGAGCTGTTTTTT
CDR3: CASSSGAGELFF

size: -
J: TRBJ2-1
D: -
V: TRBV24-1
DNA: TGTGCCACCAGTGATTTATCTTTCGGACAGAACAATGAGCAGTTCTTC
CDR3: CATSDLSFGQNNEQFF

size: -
J: TRBJ2-2
D: -
V: TRBV12-3/TRBV12-4
DNA: TGTGCCAGCAGTTTACTTCGGAACACCGGGGAGCTGTTTTTT
CDR3: CASSLLRNTGELFF

size: -
J: TRBJ1-2
D: -
V: TRBV18
DNA: TGTGCCAGCTCACCGGAGGGCTCCAGCTATGGCTACACCTTC
CDR3: CASSPEGSSYGYTF

size: -
J: TRBJ1-1
D: TRBD1
V: TRBV10-3
DNA: TGTGCCATCAGTGAGGGGACAGGGCTAGTTAAAGCTTTCTTT
CDR3: CAISEGTGLVKAFF

size: few
J: TRBJ1-5
D: -
V: TRBV6-1
DNA: TGTGCCAGCAGTGAACAAAATTCCGAGAATCAGCCCCAGCATTTT
CDR3: CASSEQNSENQPQHF

size: few
J: TRBJ2-5
D: -
V: TRBV5-1
DNA: TGCGCCAGCAGCCTAGTATCGGGCCAAGAGACCCAGTACTTC
CDR3: CASSLVSGQETQYF

size: -
J: TRBJ1-1
D: -
V: TRBV19
DNA: TGTGCCAGTAGTATCGCGGCAGGGTGGGACCTTAACACTGAAGCTTTCTTT
CDR3: CASSIAAGWDLNTEAFF

size: few
J: TRBJ2-2
D: TRBD1
V: TRBV20-1
DNA: TGCAGTGCTAGACATCCTACAGGGGCGCTGGCCGGGGAGCTGTTTTTT
CDR3: CSARHPTGALAGELFF

size: -
J: TRBJ2-1
D: -
V: TRBV27
DNA: TGTGCCAGCAAGATGCAGGGGAGGGTCAATGAGCAGTTCTTC
CDR3: CASKMQGRVNEQFF

size: -
J: TRBJ2-7
D: TRBD1
V: TRBV6-1
DNA: TGTGCCAGCAGGTCCTCAGGACAGGGCGGATACGAGCAGTACTTC
CDR3: CASRSSGQGGYEQYF

size: -
J: TRBJ1-2
D: TRBD1
V: TRBV23-1
DNA: TGCGCCAGCAGTCAACGCAAAGGGGGCGAAAACTATGGCTACACCTTC
CDR3: CASSQRKGGENYGYTF

size: -
J: TRBJ1-4
D: TRBD1
V: TRBV28
DNA: TGTGCCAGCAGTCTGGGACAGTCAAATGAAAAACTGTTTTTT
CDR3: CASSLGQSNEKLFF

size: few
J: TRBJ2-7
D: TRBD1
V: TRBV7-2
DNA: TGTGCCAGCAGCTTACTAGGGACAGGGGGCTCCGAGCAGTACTTC
CDR3: CASSLLGTGGSEQYF

size: -
J: TRBJ1-1
D: -
V: TRBV10-3
DNA: TGTGCCATCAGGGAGAGAGACACTGAAGCTTTCTTT
CDR3: CAIRERDTEAFF

size: few
J: TRBJ2-3
D: -
V: TRBV2
DNA: TGTGCCAGTAGGGGCCCTAGCACAGATACGCAGTATTTT
CDR3: CASRGPSTDTQYF

size: -
J: TRBJ2-3
D: -
V: TRBV5-1
DNA: TGCGCCAGCAGCTCTCAGGCTAGCGTTGGGACAGATACGCAGTATTTT
CDR3: CASSSQASVGTDTQYF

size: once
J: TRBJ1-2
D: -
V: TRBV20-1
DNA: TGCAGTGCTCCACCGGCGGCCAGGAACAACTATGGCTACACCTTC
CDR3: CSAPPAARNNYGYTF

size: once
J: TRBJ1-5
D: TRBD1
V: TRBV5-1
DNA: TGCGCCAGCAGCCGGACAGGGGTTCAGCCCCAGCATTTT
CDR3: CASSRTGVQPQHF

size: -
J: TRBJ1-1
D: TRBD1
V: TRBV24-1
DNA: TGTGCCACCAGTGACACGACAGGGGGCGCGGCTGAAGCTTTCTTT
CDR3: CATSDTTGGAAEAFF

size: -
J: TRBJ2-3
D: -
V: TRBV5-1
DNA: TGCGCCAGCAGCTTGGCCCGAGAGGATACGCAGTATTTT
CDR3: CASSLAREDTQYF

size: once
J: TRBJ1-5
D: -
V: TRBV19
DNA: TGTGCCAGTAGTGCCCCCGGGGTTACTAATCAGCCCCAGCATTTT
CDR3: CASSAPGVTNQPQHF

size: -
J: TRBJ2-2
D: TRBD1
V: TRBV2
DNA: TGTGCCAGCAGTGCCACAGGGGCCGGCACCGGGGAGCTGTTTTTT
CDR3: CASSATGAGTGELFF

size: -
J: TRBJ2-7
D: -
V: TRBV7-9
DNA: TGTGCCAGCAGCCCCGCGAGGACAGCGTACTCCTACGAGCAGTACTTC
CDR3: CASSPARTAYSYEQYF

size: -
J: TRBJ2-7
D: TRBD1
V: TRBV10-3
DNA: TGTGCCATCAGGGGACAGGGGGAAACGGGTCAGTACTTC
CDR3: CAIRGQGETGQYF

size: -
J: TRBJ1-3
D: TRBD1
V: TRBV11-2
DNA: TGTGCCAGCAGCTTCCGACAGGGATCTGGAAACACCATATATTTT
CDR3: CASSFRQGSGNTIYF

size: -
J: TRBJ1-1
D: -
V: TRBV29-1
DNA: TGCAGCGTTGGGGAGCTACAGAACACTGAAGCTTTCTTT
CDR3: CSVGELQNTEAFF

size: -
J: TRBJ1-2
D: -
V: TRBV3-1
DNA: TGTGCCAGCAGCGATTCCGGGACAAGATATGGCTACACCTTC
CDR3: CASSDSGTRYGYTF

size: -
J: TRBJ1-1
D: -
V: TRBV6-4
DNA: TGTGCCAGCAGTGACGGGGGCCCTAACACTGAAGCTTTCTTT
CDR3: CASSDGGPNTEAFF

size: -
J: TRBJ2-1
D: TRBD2
V: TRBV5-1
DNA: TGCGCCAGCAGCTTGAACGTAGCGGGAGCGAATGAGCAGTTCTTC
CDR3: CASSLNVAGANEQFF

size: few
J: TRBJ2-2
D: -
V: TRBV20-1
DNA: TGCAGTGTTTGGCGGGCCGGGGAGCTGTTTTTT
CDR3: CSVWRAGELFF